The 28 T cell receptor beta chains below were found in one sample sequenced in a study of blood T cell repertoires in COVID-19. Clones were sequenced by immunoSEQ multiplex PCR, and TCRdb holds only the in-frame ones, with some missing. Of 99,000 or so clones in the sample, roughly four fifths were seen once. Source material: peripheral blood. Every receptor here comes from a woman aged 80 or older with active or convalescent COVID-19.

This clone was seen a handful of times. The chain couples TRBV21-1 to TRBJ2-7; the table calls TRBD1, which could not be checked here. TRBV21-1 represents a pseudogene. The CDR3 is 17 amino acids. CDR3 in DNA: TGTGCCAGCACCAGGCCGGCCACTTTGGTGATACGCTACGAGCAGTACTTC. This gives the protein CASTRPATLVIRYEQYF.

This clone is a singleton in its sample. The chain uses TRBV5-6 and TRBJ2-1; D possibly corresponds to TRBD1 (5 bases). Germline CDR1 and CDR2: SGHDT and YYEEEE. V shed 0 bases and J shed 3 bases, with 7 bases lying between them. CDR3 length: 14 residues. CDR3 sequence: CASSLGQFYNEQFF. The CDR3 DNA follows: TGTGCCAGCAGCTTGGGACAGTTCTACAATGAGCAGTTCTTC.

This clone was seen only once. The J gene is TRBJ2-3, the V gene TRBV7-9, with D possibly being TRBD1 (6 bases). The V gene lost 3 bases and the J gene lost 3 bases, with 7 bases spanning the gap. Germline lookup yields CDR1 SEHNR and CDR2 FQNEAQ (reference sequence). The CDR3 spans 13 residues. This CDR3 is CASSFQGTDTQYF. The DNA for the CDR3 is TGTGCCAGCAGCTTTCAGGGGACAGATACGCAGTATTTT.

J is TRBJ2-1 and V is TRBV5-1; 8 bases line up with TRBD2. After removal of 1 base from V and 8 bases from J, the junction contained 8 bases not matched to a gene. The V gene's germline CDR1 is SGHRS and CDR2 YFSETQ. This CDR3 spans 15 amino acids. The CDR3 nucleotides are TGCGCCAGCAGCTTGCAGCGGGGGACCTCCTATGAGCAGTTCTTC. This encodes CASSLQRGTSYEQFF.

This clone was picked up one time. This chain links TRBV18 with TRBJ1-4; the D gene is possibly TRBD1 (5 bases). In germline, CDR1 is KGHSH, CDR2 LQKENI. V gave up 3 bases and J gave up 3 bases, with 17 bases separating them. The CDR3 is made up of 17 amino acids. CDR3 protein: CASSPTSSTAPNEKLFF. The CDR3 nucleotides read TGTGCCAGCTCACCTACCTCCTCGACAGCTCCTAATGAAAAACTGTTTTTT.

This sequence joins TRBV3-1 (or the pseudogene TRBV3-2) and TRBJ2-2; 9 bases fit TRBD1. Looked up from germline, CDR1 is LGHDT and CDR2 is YNNKEL (reference sequence). With V trimmed by 1 base and J by 5 bases, 5 bases remained unmatched. CDR3 length equals 16 residues. The CDR3 DNA follows: TGTGCCAGCAGCCAAGGGGACAGGGAGCGAACCGGGGAGCTGTTTTTT. Amino acid sequence: CASSQGDRERTGELFF.

This clone appeared a few times. The V call is TRBV2, the J call TRBJ1-6; weak D call: TRBD1 (6 bases). This CDR3 is 15 amino acids long. Trimming shortened V by 4 bases and J by 8 bases, and 15 bases separated the two germline ends. In germline, CDR1 is SNHLY, CDR2 FYNNEI. The CDR3 region is CASSGRGRGDSPLHF. CDR3 sequence (DNA): TGTGCCAGCAGTGGCAGGGGCAGAGGGGATTCACCCCTCCACTTT. The variable domain in full, with the rest retrieved from reference TRBV2 and TRBJ1-6, is EPEVTQTPSHQVTQMGQEVILRCVPISNHLYFYWYRQILGQKVEFLVSFYNNEISEKSEIFDDQFSVERPDGSNFTLKIRSTKLEDSAMYFCASSGRGRGDSPLHFGNGTRLTVT.

The table lists this clone with a count of one. The V call is TRBV6-2 or TRBV6-3, the J call TRBJ2-1, with 11 nucleotides matching TRBD2. Germline values: CDR1 MNHEY, CDR2 SVGEGT. With 5 bases clipped from V and 9 bases from J, the junction kept 9 bases outside the gene matches. The CDR3 has 15 residues. The CDR3 protein is CASSDLSGRAGEQFF. In nucleotides, the CDR3 is TGTGCCAGCAGTGACCTTAGCGGGAGGGCAGGTGAGCAGTTCTTC.

This rearrangement joins TRBV24-1 to TRBJ1-5; D is undetermined. Trimming pared 7 bases from V and 0 bases from J, leaving 9 bases between. The CDR3 is made up of 14 amino acids. Germline V gene data show CDR1 as KGHDR and CDR2 as SFDVKD. The CDR3 here is CATSRGNSNQPQHF. CDR3 in DNA: TGTGCCACCAGCCGGGGAAATAGCAATCAGCCCCAGCATTTT.

The chain combines TRBV6-6 with TRBJ1-2; 7 bases are shared with TRBD1. Per the germline V gene, CDR1 is MNHNY and CDR2 is SVGAGI (reference sequence). The CDR3 loop spans 13 amino acids. The ends lost 5 bases at V and 4 bases at J; junction bases unmatched: 4. DNA of the CDR3: TGTGCCAGCAGTCCGGGACAGAGCTATGGCTACACCTTC. Translating it yields CASSPGQSYGYTF.

The chain links TRBV5-1 to TRBJ1-1; weak D call: TRBD1 (6 bases). CDR3 length: 14 amino acids. V was clipped by 0 bases and J by 5 bases, with 11 bases between them. Germline CDR1 SGHRS, CDR2 YFSETQ. CDR3 loop: CASSLEQGRTEAFF. In DNA form, the CDR3 reads TGCGCCAGCAGCTTGGAACAGGGTCGAACTGAAGCTTTCTTT.

This clone was detected only once. The V call is TRBV2, the J call TRBJ1-1, with D perhaps matching TRBD1 (6 bases). The CDR3 totals 17 residues. Germline V CDR1 and CDR2: SNHLY, FYNNEI. Deletions cut 4 bases from V and 3 bases from J, with 21 bases between. The CDR3: CASSGFPRQQGHTEAFF. CDR3 DNA: TGTGCCAGCAGTGGGTTCCCCCGCCAACAGGGCCACACTGAAGCTTTCTTT. Complete variable domain (other parts from reference TRBV2 and TRBJ1-1): EPEVTQTPSHQVTQMGQEVILRCVPISNHLYFYWYRQILGQKVEFLVSFYNNEISEKSEIFDDQFSVERPDGSNFTLKIRSTKLEDSAMYFCASSGFPRQQGHTEAFFGQGTRLTVV.

In this sample, this clone turned up once. The chain has TRBV5-4 and TRBJ1-4; D is unresolved. The CDR3 runs to 16 residues. Germline V lookup: CDR1 SGHNT, CDR2 YYREEE (reference sequence). V was clipped by 4 bases and J by 4 bases, with 17 bases between them. The DNA for the CDR3 is TGTGCCAGCAGCCACCTCGAAGAGTATAATAATGAAAAACTGTTTTTT. It translates to CASSHLEEYNNEKLFF.

The rearrangement joins TRBV24-1 to TRBJ2-3; TRBD2 agrees at 7 bases. The germline gives CDR1 KGHDR, CDR2 SFDVKD. V trimming: 9 bases; J trimming: 6 bases; junction bases outside the gene matches: 8. CDR3 length: 13 residues. CDR3 sequence (DNA): TGTGCCACCGGACTAGGAATTCGGGATACGCAGTATTTT. Translation gives CATGLGIRDTQYF.

This clone was seen just once. The CDR3 coding sequence is TGTGCCAGCAGTCAAGACAGCCTCTACACAGGCTACACCTTC. It is translated as CASSQDSLYTGYTF. The chain is built from TRBV28 and TRBJ1-2; TRBD1 is a possible D gene (5 bases). CDR1 is MDHEN, CDR2 SYDVKM, per germline. V lost 5 bases to trimming and J lost 8 bases, with 18 bases between them. The CDR3 covers 14 residues.

This sequence joins TRBV5-1 and TRBJ2-1, with 11 positions matching TRBD2. This CDR3 contains 18 residues. Germline CDR1 and CDR2: SGHRS and YFSETQ. The V and J ends lost 3 bases and 2 bases, in that order; junction bases with no gene match: 10. The CDR3, as DNA: TGCGCCAGCAGCTCGCAGAAAACTAGCGGGAGTACCTACAATGAGCAGTTCTTC. Protein product: CASSSQKTSGSTYNEQFF.

This clone was counted between two and nine times. The chain couples TRBV9 to TRBJ1-1; D gene ambiguous. V dropped 1 base and J dropped 1 base, with 8 bases sitting between them. The V gene's germline CDR1 is SGDLS and CDR2 YYNGEE. The length of the CDR3 is 14 residues. The DNA for the CDR3 is TGTGCCAGCAGCGTATCACAGACGAACACTGAAGCTTTCTTT. It translates to CASSVSQTNTEAFF.

The rearrangement links TRBV6-5 to TRBJ2-7, with a tentative D call TRBD1 (7 bases). The CDR3 has 13 amino acids. Trimming shortened V by 5 bases and J by 6 bases, and 14 bases separated the two germline ends. Germline lookup yields CDR1 MNHEY and CDR2 SVGAGI. In nucleotides, the CDR3 is TGTGCCAGCAGTAAACGACAGGGAGGCGAGCAGTACTTC. Amino acids: CASSKRQGGEQYF.

This clone has only one observation. V and J are TRBV24-1 and TRBJ2-3, with D perhaps TRBD2 (5 bases). The CDR3 extends over 16 amino acids. With 4 bases removed from V and 2 bases from J, the gap between germline ends came to 15 bases. Germline V gene sequence: CDR1 KGHDR, CDR2 SFDVKD. CDR3 coding DNA: TGTGCCACCAGTGACCACCGGGGATTTTCCACAGATACGCAGTATTTT. Protein sequence: CATSDHRGFSTDTQYF.

This chain links TRBV7-9 with TRBJ1-5; D uncertain. V was pared by 1 base and J by 5 bases, with 3 bases between. Germline loops: CDR1 SEHNR, CDR2 FQNEAQ (reference sequence). This CDR3 has 12 amino acids. The DNA of the CDR3 is TGTGCCAGCAGCTTAGGAGATCAGCCCCAGCATTTT. Protein sequence: CASSLGDQPQHF.

This clone was found a few times. The CDR3 DNA reads TGTGCCAGCAGCGCCCTAGCGGGGGGGTACAATGAGCAGTTCTTC. Its translation is CASSALAGGYNEQFF. The rearrangement uses TRBV7-6 and TRBJ2-1; 12 bases map to TRBD2. The germline gives CDR1 SGHVS, CDR2 FNYEAQ. The J segment lost 4 bases and the V segment lost 5 bases, leaving 3 bases of the junction unmatched. This CDR3 has 15 residues.

The genes are TRBV24-1 and TRBJ2-7; TRBD2 aligns across 9 bases. There are 16 residues in the CDR3. Germline CDR1 reads KGHDR; CDR2 reads SFDVKD. V was pared by 7 bases and J by 0 bases, with 9 bases of the junction left unmatched. This CDR3 reads CATSFKRGEYSYEQYF. CDR3 in DNA: TGTGCCACCAGCTTCAAGCGGGGGGAATACTCCTACGAGCAGTACTTC.

The chain combines TRBV28 with TRBJ1-3; TRBD1 might be the D (5 bases). V lost 6 bases to trimming and J lost 3 bases, with 15 bases between them. CDR1 and CDR2 from the germline V gene are MDHEN and SYDVKM. The CDR3 loop spans 15 amino acids. The CDR3 sequence: CASSIMRTHGNTIYF. CDR3 coding DNA: TGTGCCAGCAGCATAATGCGGACACATGGAAACACCATATATTTT.

The chain employs TRBV5-1 and TRBJ2-7; D remains ambiguous. CDR1 and CDR2 (germline): SGHRS, YFSETQ. V gave up 1 base and J gave up 1 base, with 6 bases separating them. CDR3 length: 13 amino acids. The CDR3 spells CASSLFPSYEQYF. The CDR3 DNA reads TGCGCCAGCAGCTTGTTTCCTTCCTACGAGCAGTACTTC.

The rearrangement joins TRBV5-1 to TRBJ1-1, with 8 bases identical to TRBD1. V lost 2 bases to trimming and J lost 6 bases; unmatched junction nucleotides: 6. The CDR3 covers 14 residues. Germline lookup yields CDR1 SGHRS and CDR2 YFSETQ. The CDR3 nucleotides read TGCGCCAGCAGCTTACAGGGGGTGCAGTCTGAAGCTTTCTTT. Protein: CASSLQGVQSEAFF.

The chain links TRBV18 to TRBJ1-1; the D is unclear. This CDR3 spans 14 amino acids. Germline lookup yields CDR1 KGHSH and CDR2 LQKENI. Trimming took 2 bases from V and 1 from J, leaving 8 bases between them. CDR3 in DNA: TGTGCCAGCTCACCATCAGTGTCGAACACTGAAGCTTTCTTT. Protein product: CASSPSVSNTEAFF.

The V and J genes are TRBV11-3 and TRBJ2-3; 7 nucleotides agree with TRBD1. The CDR3 is made up of 14 amino acids. Germline assignment: CDR1 SGHNT and CDR2 YENEEA. J was trimmed by 5 bases and V by 5 bases; bases with no gene match: 7. The CDR3 DNA reads as TGTGCCAGCAGCCGACAGGGCCGGGAAGATACGCAGTATTTT. Its protein is CASSRQGREDTQYF.

This chain joins TRBV28 and TRBJ2-7, with TRBD1 matching over 8 bases. From germline, CDR1 is MDHEN and CDR2 SYDVKM. The V and J ends lost 4 bases and 0 bases, in that order; junction bases with no gene match: 5. This CDR3 region has 15 residues. Written as DNA, the CDR3 is TGTGCCAGCAGTTCCGCCGGGACAGGCTCCTACGAGCAGTACTTC. It is translated as CASSSAGTGSYEQYF.